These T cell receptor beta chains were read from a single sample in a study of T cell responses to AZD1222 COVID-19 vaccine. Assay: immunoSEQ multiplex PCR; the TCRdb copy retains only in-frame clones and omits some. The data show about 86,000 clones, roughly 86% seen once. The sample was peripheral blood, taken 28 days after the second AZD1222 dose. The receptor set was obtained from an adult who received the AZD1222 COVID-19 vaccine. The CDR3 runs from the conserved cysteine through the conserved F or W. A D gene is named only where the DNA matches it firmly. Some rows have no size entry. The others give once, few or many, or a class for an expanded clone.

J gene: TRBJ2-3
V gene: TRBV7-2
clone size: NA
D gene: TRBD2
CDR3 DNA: TGTGCCAGCAGCTTAGAGAGGCTAGCGGGAGGCCGCACAGATACGCAGTATTTT
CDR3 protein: CASSLERLAGGRTDTQYF

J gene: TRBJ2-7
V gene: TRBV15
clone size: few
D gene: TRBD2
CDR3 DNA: TGTGCCACCAGCATCCTTCCTCGGACTAGCGCATCCTACGAGCAGTACTTC
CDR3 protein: CATSILPRTSASYEQYF

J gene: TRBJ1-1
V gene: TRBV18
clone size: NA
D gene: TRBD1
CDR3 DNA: TGTGCCAGCTCGGACAGGGTCAACACTGAAGCTTTCTTT
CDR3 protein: CASSDRVNTEAFF

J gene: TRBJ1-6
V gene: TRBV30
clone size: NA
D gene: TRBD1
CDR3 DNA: TGTGCCTGGGGGAGACAGGGATTTAATTCACCCCTCCACTTT
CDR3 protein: CAWGRQGFNSPLHF

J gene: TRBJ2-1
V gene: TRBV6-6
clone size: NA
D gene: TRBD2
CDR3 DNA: TGTGCCAGCAGTGGACCGTTAGCGGGGGGATACAATGAGCAGTTCTTC
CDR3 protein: CASSGPLAGGYNEQFF

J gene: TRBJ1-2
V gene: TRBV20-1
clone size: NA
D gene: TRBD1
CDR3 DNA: TGCAGTGCTAGTGGGGACAGGGCTTATGGCTACACCTTC
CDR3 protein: CSASGDRAYGYTF

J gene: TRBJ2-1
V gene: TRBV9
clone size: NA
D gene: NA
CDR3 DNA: TGTGCCAGCAGCGTAGATGTAAACTCCTACAATGAGCAGTTCTTC
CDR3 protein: CASSVDVNSYNEQFF

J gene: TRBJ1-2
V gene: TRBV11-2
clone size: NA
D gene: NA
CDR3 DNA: TGTGCCAGCAGCTCCATCCGGGACGGCCACTATGGCTACACCTTC
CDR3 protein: CASSSIRDGHYGYTF

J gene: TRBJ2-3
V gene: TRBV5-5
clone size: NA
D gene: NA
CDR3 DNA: TGTGCCAGCAGCTTGGTCCCCGCCGTCAGCACAGATACGCAGTATTTT
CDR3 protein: CASSLVPAVSTDTQYF

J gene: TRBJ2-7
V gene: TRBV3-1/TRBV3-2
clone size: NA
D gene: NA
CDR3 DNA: TGTGCCAGCAGCCGCCGAGACATGGACGAGCAGTACTTC
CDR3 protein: CASSRRDMDEQYF

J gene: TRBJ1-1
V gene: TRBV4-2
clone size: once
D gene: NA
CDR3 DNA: TGTGCCAGCAGCCAAGAGGTCAGGACCACTGAAGCTTTCTTT
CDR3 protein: CASSQEVRTTEAFF

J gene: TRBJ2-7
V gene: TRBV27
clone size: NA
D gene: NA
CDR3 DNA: TGTGCCAGCAGTCCGGGGACCACAGGGTACGAGCAGTACTTC
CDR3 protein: CASSPGTTGYEQYF

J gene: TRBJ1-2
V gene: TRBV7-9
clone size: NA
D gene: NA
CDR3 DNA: TGTGCCAGCAGCTTAGCGTGGGGAAACTATGGCTACACCTTC
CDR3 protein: CASSLAWGNYGYTF

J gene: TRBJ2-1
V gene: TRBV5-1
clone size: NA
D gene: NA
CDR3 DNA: TGCGCCAGCAGCCTAGACTCGGGGAGCTCCTACAATGAGCAGTTCTTC
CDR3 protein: CASSLDSGSSYNEQFF

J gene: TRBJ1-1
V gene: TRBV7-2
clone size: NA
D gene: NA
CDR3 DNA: TGTGCCAGCAGCTTAGCGAGGGAAGAAGCTTTCTTT
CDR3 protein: CASSLAREEAFF

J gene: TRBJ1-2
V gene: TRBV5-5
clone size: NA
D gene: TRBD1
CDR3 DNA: TGTGCCAGCAACGACAGGGGGCTCTATGGCTACACCTTC
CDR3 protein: CASNDRGLYGYTF

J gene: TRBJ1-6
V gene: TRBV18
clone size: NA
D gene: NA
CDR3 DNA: TGTGCCAGCTCACCGAGGGGGGATAATTCACCCCTCCACTTT
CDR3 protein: CASSPRGDNSPLHF

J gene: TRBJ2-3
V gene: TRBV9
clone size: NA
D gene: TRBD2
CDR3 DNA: TGTGCCAGCAGCGTAGTAGGCGGGGAGGGTACAGATACGCAGTATTTT
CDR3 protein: CASSVVGGEGTDTQYF

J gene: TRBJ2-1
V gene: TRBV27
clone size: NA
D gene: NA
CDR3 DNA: TGTGCCAGCAGTTTAAATGGCAATGAGCAGTTCTTC
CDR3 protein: CASSLNGNEQFF

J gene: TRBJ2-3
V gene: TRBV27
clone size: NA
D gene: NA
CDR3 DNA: TGTGCCAGCAGGGTGTCCGGGACCACCACAGATACGCAGTATTTT
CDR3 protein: CASRVSGTTTDTQYF

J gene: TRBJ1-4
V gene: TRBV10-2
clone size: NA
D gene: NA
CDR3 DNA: TGCGCCAGCAGTGTCTGGGGTACTAATGAAAAACTGTTTTTT
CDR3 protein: CASSVWGTNEKLFF

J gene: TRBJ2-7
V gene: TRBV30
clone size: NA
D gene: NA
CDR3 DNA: TGTGCCTGGAGAACCGGGGCAGGATACGAGCAGTACTTC
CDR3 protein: CAWRTGAGYEQYF

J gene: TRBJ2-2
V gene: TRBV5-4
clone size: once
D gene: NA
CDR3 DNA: TGTGCCAGCAGCAATTTAGTCCGACTGGGCACCGGGGAGCTGTTTTTT
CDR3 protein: CASSNLVRLGTGELFF

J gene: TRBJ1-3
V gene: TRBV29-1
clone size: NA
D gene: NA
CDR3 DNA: TGCAGCGTTGAAGACAGGGCTGGAAACACCATATATTTT
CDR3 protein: CSVEDRAGNTIYF

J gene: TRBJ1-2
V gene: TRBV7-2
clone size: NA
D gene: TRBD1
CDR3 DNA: TGTGCCAGCAGCCCAAGACAGGGTGGGCATGGCTACACCTTC
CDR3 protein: CASSPRQGGHGYTF

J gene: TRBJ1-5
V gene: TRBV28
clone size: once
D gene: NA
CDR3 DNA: TGTGCCAGCAGGGGGGCTCATCAGCCCCAGCATTTT
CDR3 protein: CASRGAHQPQHF

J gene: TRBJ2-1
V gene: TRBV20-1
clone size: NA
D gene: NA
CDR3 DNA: TGCAGTGCTAGAGATGCGCATGAGCAGTTCTTC
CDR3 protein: CSARDAHEQFF

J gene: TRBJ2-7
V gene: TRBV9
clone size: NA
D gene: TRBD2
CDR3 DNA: TGTGCCAGCAGCTTATTCGGACTAGCGGGACAATACGAGCAGTACTTC
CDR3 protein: CASSLFGLAGQYEQYF

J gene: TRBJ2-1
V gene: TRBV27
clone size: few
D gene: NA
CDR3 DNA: TGTGCCAGCAGTTTTAACTTTCCGGGACTGCACGATGAGCAGTTCTTC
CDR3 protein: CASSFNFPGLHDEQFF

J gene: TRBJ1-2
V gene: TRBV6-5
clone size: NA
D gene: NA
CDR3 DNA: TGTGCCAGCACTGCAGGACCCTTCACTAACTATGGCTACACCTTC
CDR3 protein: CASTAGPFTNYGYTF

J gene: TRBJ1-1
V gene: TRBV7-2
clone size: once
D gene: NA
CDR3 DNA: TGTGCCAGCAGCCCCACGGCAGGCACTGAAGCTTTCTTT
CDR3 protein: CASSPTAGTEAFF

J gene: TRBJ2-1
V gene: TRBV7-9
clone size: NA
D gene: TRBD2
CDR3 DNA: TGTGCCAGCAGCTTAGGGAGCGGGAGGACAGGAAATGAGCAGTTCTTC
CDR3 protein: CASSLGSGRTGNEQFF

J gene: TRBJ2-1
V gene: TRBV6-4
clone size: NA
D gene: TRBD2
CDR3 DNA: TGTGCCAGCAGTGACTTAGCGGGAGGTTACAATGAGCAGTTCTTC
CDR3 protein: CASSDLAGGYNEQFF

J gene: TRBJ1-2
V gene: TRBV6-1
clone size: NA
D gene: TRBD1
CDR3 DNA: TGTGCCAGCAGTGTCCCCAGGGGGCGAAGGGACTATGGCTACACCTTC
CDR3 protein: CASSVPRGRRDYGYTF

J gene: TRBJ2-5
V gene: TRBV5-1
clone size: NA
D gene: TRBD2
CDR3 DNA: TGCGCCAGCAGCTTGCCGGGACTAGCGACACAAGAGACCCAGTACTTC
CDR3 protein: CASSLPGLATQETQYF

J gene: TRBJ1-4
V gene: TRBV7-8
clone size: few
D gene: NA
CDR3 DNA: TGTGCCAGCAGCACCAGTCGTGGTGAAACTAATGAAAAACTGTTTTTT
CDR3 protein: CASSTSRGETNEKLFF

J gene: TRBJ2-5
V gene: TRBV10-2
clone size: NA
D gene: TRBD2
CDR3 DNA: TGCGCCAGCAAGGGACTAGCGGAGCGGATCGGAGAGACCCAGTACTTC
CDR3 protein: CASKGLAERIGETQYF